This T cell receptor beta chain was profiled in a study of T cells after yellow fever vaccination (dated by TCRdb to between 2019 and 2020). Background for the entire study: The SMART-Seq v4 Ultra Low Input RNA kit was used to prepare libraries from fractions with low cell numbers. Blood samples were taken at several timepoints before and after primary and secondary immunization, and bulk PBMC replicates and cell subsets were isolated. Two healthy male donors, one aged 18 to 29 and one aged 30 to 40 years, made up the cohort. To follow T-cell clones before and after both primary and booster YFV17D yellow fever vaccination, bulk TCR alpha and beta repertoires underwent longitudinal sequencing. What the research found in general, with its limitations: The secondary T-cell response was found to be weaker but faster than the primary response, with a peak reached on day 5 rather than on day 15. Only a couple of donors were included in the study, so the extent to which the findings can be generalized is limited. Computational filtering was required because FACS-sorted repertoires could contain abundant contaminating clonotypes from the bulk population. After the booster, most of the clones that had expanded following primary vaccination were detected again (96% of CD4 and around 88% of CD8), which suggests that memory was broadly maintained. A small share of clonotypes occurred in both CD4 and CD8 compartments, likely arising from convergent recombination.

Between the V and J ends, shortened by 6 bases and 5 bases respectively, the junction contains 10 bases. Per the germline V gene, MNHEY is the CDR1 and SVGEGT is the CDR2. Counted from cysteine to phenylalanine, this CDR3 has 12 amino acids. Just the 36-base CDR3 DNA is kept, in frame starting at base 1. The treatment or condition label of this sample denotes: live attenuated yellow fever vaccine strain. At every blood-draw timepoint, two biological replicates of bulk PBMCs were collected. A standard Ficoll-Paque protocol was used to isolate PBMCs from peripheral blood. TriZol was used to extract RNA from bulk PBMCs, from CD4 and CD8 fractions, and from dextramer-positive and dextramer-negative fractions. In this sample, this clonotype turned up many times. This clone's antigen is unknown. The sample holds no much larger clone one base away, and base qualities are not on file. Sequenced on an Illumina NovaSeq 6000. TCR cDNA was synthesized by 5'RACE template switching, which introduced a universal primer site and unique molecular identifiers. Priming for cDNA synthesis came from both the TCR alpha and TCR beta constant segments. Library amplification used two PCR steps, and the second PCR step added sample barcodes and sequencing adapters. Libraries were sequenced on Illumina HiSeq 2500 (2x100 bp) or NovaSeq (2x150 bp). The published analysis was carried out like this. MIGEC handled demultiplexing of reads and collapsing into UMI consensus sequences, while MiXCR performed V(D)J alignment. Using edgeR on replicate PBMC samples, clonotypes were called vaccine-responding if FDR was below 0.01 and the log2 fold change was above 5 up to day 15. CD4 or CD8 identity was assigned to each bulk clonotype according to whether the clonotype was present at higher abundance in the sequenced CD4 repertoire or the sequenced CD8 repertoire. In TCRdb, the public reads were trimmed at Q25 with fastp and aligned with MiXCR, with productive beta chains retained. Merged by CDR3 protein, the rows form single entries marked with the most common genes and DNA. The V and J calls and clone size come from TCRdb's table, not from the authors' own analysis. A total of 230,000 or so distinct CDR3 sequences appear in this sample, 3.6% of them only once. Over 15% of the sample is taken by the ten largest.

This chain joins TRBV6-2 or TRBV6-3 to TRBJ2-5; a tentative D match to TRBD2 spans 5 bases. The receptor was derived from a man younger than 30 who received the YFV17D yellow fever vaccine. Sequenced material: PBMCs, taken 15 days after the yellow fever booster vaccination. The CDR3 in this case is CASRGSVETQYF. The DNA is TGTGCCAGCAGAGGGAGCGTGGAGACCCAGTACTTC.